A selection of T cell receptor beta chains follows, all from one sample in a study of cytomegalovirus exposure and HLA in healthy donors. TCRdb's table, derived via immunoSEQ multiplex PCR, lists solely in-frame clones and lacks some. Of approximately 170,000 clones listed, approximately 72% are singletons. The sequencing sample was made of PBMCs. These receptors came from a man in his fifties or sixties in good health and CMV-seronegative. The CDR3 runs from the conserved cysteine through the conserved F or W. Fields, in order: clone size, D gene, J gene, CDR3 length, V gene, CDR3 protein, CDR3 DNA. The D gene is left open where the match is weak. The size field is filled for only some rows; it gives once, few, many or a size class.

abundance: .
d_gene: .
j_gene: TRBJ2-5
len: 15
v_gene: TRBV13
CDR3aa: CASSFRAGAGETQYF
CDR3nt: TGTGCCAGCAGCTTTAGGGCAGGGGCGGGAGAGACCCAGTACTTC

abundance: .
d_gene: .
j_gene: TRBJ2-5
len: 14
v_gene: TRBV14
CDR3aa: CASSFTRHPETQYF
CDR3nt: TGTGCCAGCAGCTTCACCAGACATCCGGAGACCCAGTACTTC

abundance: .
d_gene: TRBD1
j_gene: TRBJ2-2
len: 13
v_gene: TRBV7-2
CDR3aa: CASKQGGTGELFF
CDR3nt: TGTGCCAGCAAACAGGGGGGCACCGGGGAGCTGTTTTTT

abundance: .
d_gene: .
j_gene: TRBJ1-2
len: 14
v_gene: TRBV15
CDR3aa: CATSREGREAGYTF
CDR3nt: TGTGCCACCAGCAGAGAGGGGAGGGAGGCTGGCTACACCTTC

abundance: once
d_gene: TRBD2
j_gene: TRBJ2-1
len: 19
v_gene: TRBV27
CDR3aa: CASSRGLAGTLSSYNEQFF
CDR3nt: TGTGCCAGCAGTCGTGGACTAGCGGGGACCCTGAGCTCCTACAATGAGCAGTTCTTC

abundance: .
d_gene: TRBD1
j_gene: TRBJ2-7
len: 15
v_gene: TRBV7-9
CDR3aa: CASSPGTGRQYEQYF
CDR3nt: TGTGCCAGCAGCCCAGGGACAGGGAGGCAATACGAGCAGTACTTC

abundance: few
d_gene: .
j_gene: TRBJ1-4
len: 13
v_gene: TRBV5-1
CDR3aa: CASSPGLNEKLFF
CDR3nt: TGCGCCAGCAGTCCCGGACTTAATGAAAAACTGTTTTTT

abundance: .
d_gene: .
j_gene: TRBJ1-5
len: 15
v_gene: TRBV19
CDR3aa: CASSIQQGVHQPQHF
CDR3nt: TGTGCCAGTAGTATTCAACAGGGCGTACATCAGCCCCAGCATTTT

abundance: .
d_gene: TRBD1
j_gene: TRBJ2-4
len: 15
v_gene: TRBV2
CDR3aa: CASSEAQGGGNIQYF
CDR3nt: TGTGCCAGCAGTGAAGCGCAAGGGGGCGGGAACATTCAGTACTTC

abundance: .
d_gene: .
j_gene: TRBJ2-1
len: 17
v_gene: TRBV19
CDR3aa: CASSTDPGAIIPNEQFF
CDR3nt: TGTGCCAGTAGTACCGACCCTGGGGCCATAATCCCCAATGAGCAGTTCTTC

abundance: .
d_gene: TRBD1
j_gene: TRBJ1-5
len: 17
v_gene: TRBV4-1
CDR3aa: CASSQKRGQGAEQPQHF
CDR3nt: TGCGCCAGCAGCCAAAAAAGGGGACAGGGGGCGGAGCAGCCCCAGCATTTT

abundance: once
d_gene: TRBD1
j_gene: TRBJ2-2
len: 15
v_gene: TRBV5-1
CDR3aa: CASSLDRVNTGELFF
CDR3nt: TGCGCCAGCAGCCTGGACAGGGTCAACACCGGGGAGCTGTTTTTT